The subject of this entry is one TCR beta chain. In the original analysis: Reference gene primers were amplified, and this amplification served to estimate nucleated cell counts. This table comes from immunoSEQ multiplex PCR, and its TCRdb copy is limited to in-frame clones, with some not included. That table furnishes V, J and clone size, whereas the DNA furnished D and trimming. The sample has 100,000 to 130,000 clones; 70% to 90% are singletons. The data originate from a study of blood T cell repertoires in COVID-19. Study-wide context: Some COVID-19 samples were acute and others convalescent; all came from the United States, Italy and Spain.

This TCR was sampled from a man between 50 and 59 years old with active or convalescent COVID-19. Specimen: peripheral blood.

The CDR3 coding sequence is TGTGCCAGCAGTTTATCGGGGGTCCCTAATTCACCCCTCCACTTT. Its protein product is CASSLSGVPNSPLHF. This chain links TRBV28 with TRBJ1-6; the D gene is possibly TRBD1 (5 bases). CDR1 and CDR2 (germline): MDHEN, SYDVKM. The germline V and J ends were trimmed by 1 base and 6 bases, with 10 bases remaining between them. CDR3 length: 15 residues.